These T cell receptor beta chains were read from a single sample in a study of blood T cell repertoires in COVID-19. Clones were sequenced by immunoSEQ multiplex PCR, and TCRdb holds only the in-frame ones, with some missing. Of approximately 26,000 clones listed, 85% to 90% are singletons. The material sequenced was peripheral blood. Source of these receptors: a woman aged 60 to 75 with active COVID-19. The CDR3 runs from the conserved cysteine through the conserved F or W. The order of the fields is V gene, clone size, J gene, D gene, CDR3 DNA, CDR3 protein. The D gene is left open where the match is weak. Some rows have no size entry. The others give once, few or many, or a class for an expanded clone.

>TRBV11-2|.|TRBJ2-7|.
TGTGCCAGCAGCTTAGGGAGCTACGAGCAGTACTTC
CASSLGSYEQYF
>TRBV28|.|TRBJ2-1|TRBD2
TGTGCCAGCAGCTACTCGACTAGCGGGGGTAATGAGCAGTTCTTC
CASSYSTSGGNEQFF
>TRBV11-2|.|TRBJ2-7|TRBD2
TGTGCCAGCAGCCTATCGACTAGCCCTGGCTACGAGCAGTACTTC
CASSLSTSPGYEQYF
>TRBV7-9|.|TRBJ2-5|.
TGTGCCAGCAGCTACCCCTCTAGCGCAGAGACCCAGTACTTC
CASSYPSSAETQYF
>TRBV6-6|.|TRBJ2-3|.
TGTGCCAGCAGCCTGACAGTAGATACGCAGTATTTT
CASSLTVDTQYF
>TRBV12-5|once|TRBJ2-1|.
TGTGCTAGTGGTTTGTGGACTGGTTCCTACAATGAGCAGTTCTTC
CASGLWTGSYNEQFF
>TRBV4-3|.|TRBJ1-5|.
TGCGCCAGCAGCCAAGATAGAGGTCAGCCCCAGCATTTT
CASSQDRGQPQHF
>TRBV9|.|TRBJ2-3|TRBD2
TGTGCCAGCAGCGACGGAGCGGGAGGACCCACAGATACGCAGTATTTT
CASSDGAGGPTDTQYF
>TRBV19|.|TRBJ2-7|TRBD2
TGTGCCAGTAGTTCCTCCACACTAGCGGGAAACTACGAGCAGTACTTC
CASSSSTLAGNYEQYF
>TRBV19|.|TRBJ2-7|.
TGTGCCAGTAGCTCCCGGGAAGCCTTATACGAGCAGTACTTC
CASSSREALYEQYF
>TRBV6-2/TRBV6-3|.|TRBJ2-5|TRBD2
TGTGCCAGCAGTTACGAGGGACTAGCAGGAGAGACCCAGTACTTC
CASSYEGLAGETQYF
>TRBV19|.|TRBJ1-2|.
TGTGCCAGTAAAAGGGGACAAATCGATGGCTACACCTTC
CASKRGQIDGYTF